This entry lists 29 T cell receptor beta chains sequenced from one sample in a study of spatial heterogeneity in lung cancer. General observations from the study: Higher tumor mutation counts went along with higher counts of expanded intratumoral alpha and beta TCRs.

TCRdb reprocessed the 5' RACE reads with MiXCR, giving one entry per CDR3 protein. The table lists about 100,000 distinct CDR3 sequences, around 4.3% of them singletons. Time point indicated: sample taken at primary tumor resection. Their antigens are not known. The input for sequencing was lung tumor tissue, taken at surgery. These receptor sequences come from a male donor with early-stage non-small cell lung cancer.

This clonotype was counted many times. The J gene is TRBJ2-6, the V gene TRBV4-1; D is unclear. This CDR3 has 16 amino acids. V was shortened by 3 bases and J by 0 bases, with 9 bases between the two germline ends. Germline CDR1 and CDR2: MGHRA and YSYEKL. The CDR3 sequence is CASSQPTSSGANVLTF. CDR3 DNA sequence: TGCGCCAGCAGCCAGCCCACTTCCTCTGGGGCCAACGTCCTGACTTTC.

The sample holds many counts of this clonotype. CDR3 sequence: CAISRQGPDTEAFF. The CDR3 DNA reads TGTGCCATCAGCCGACAGGGTCCGGACACTGAAGCTTTCTTT. The V call is TRBV10-3, the J call TRBJ1-1, with TRBD1 matching over 7 bases. Germline trimming cut 6 bases from V and 3 bases from J; bases unmatched to any gene: 7. The CDR3 covers 14 residues. CDR1 ENHRY and CDR2 SYGVKD come from the germline V gene.

This clonotype was seen a handful of times. CDR3 in DNA: TGTGCCAGCTCGCCAGGGACAGGGGACCTCTATGGCTACACCTTC. As protein: CASSPGTGDLYGYTF. V usage is TRBV18 and J usage is TRBJ1-2, with 10 bases lining up with TRBD1. Germline trimming cut 6 bases from V and 4 bases from J; bases unmatched to any gene: 8. The CDR3 sequence is 15 residues long. Germline V lookup: CDR1 KGHSH, CDR2 LQKENI.

In its sample, this clonotype was seen many times. The chain carries TRBV29-1 and TRBJ2-1; 11 bases match TRBD2. Per the germline V gene, CDR1 is SQVTM and CDR2 is ANQGSEA. The CDR3 length is 13 residues. V lost 7 bases, J lost 9 bases, and 8 bases stayed unmatched. CDR3 DNA sequence: TGCAGCGCCGAGACTAGCGGGAAGGCTGAGCAGTTCTTC. It encodes CSAETSGKAEQFF.

This clonotype was observed at least ten times. The chain combines TRBV5-6 with TRBJ2-5, with a possible D match to TRBD2 (6 bases). From germline, CDR1 is SGHDT and CDR2 YYEEEE. This CDR3 is built from 13 residues. The germline V and J ends were trimmed by 3 bases and 5 bases, with 11 bases remaining between them. CDR3: CASSSEGVETQYF. Written as DNA, the CDR3 is TGTGCCAGCAGCTCGGAGGGTGTCGAGACCCAGTACTTC. Looking up the rest from reference TRBV5-6 and TRBJ2-5 gives the full variable domain: DAGVTQSPTHLIKTRGQQVTLRCSPKSGHDTVSWYQQALGQGPQFIFQYYEEEERQRGNFPDRFSGHQFPNYSSELNVNALLLGDSALYLCASSSEGVETQYFGPGTRLLVL.

The chain employs TRBV3-1 and TRBJ2-2; 7 nucleotides agree with TRBD1. Germline V gene data show CDR1 as LGHDT and CDR2 as YNNKEL (reference sequence). Trimming at V came to 4 bases and at J to 4 bases, leaving 12 bases not matched to a gene. The CDR3 runs to 17 residues. CDR3 sequence (DNA): TGTGCCAGCAGCCGCCAAACAGGGGAAGCCGGCACCGGGGAGCTGTTTTTT. It translates to CASSRQTGEAGTGELFF.

This clonotype came up a few times. The V and J genes are TRBV5-1 and TRBJ1-2; no definite D call. This CDR3 comprises 14 residues. Germline values: CDR1 SGHRS, CDR2 YFSETQ. Trimming stripped 3 bases from V and 6 bases from J, with 15 bases between. The CDR3 nucleotides read TGCGCCAGCAGCTGGAGAGGGTCCGGGGATGGCTACACCTTC. It translates to CASSWRGSGDGYTF.

This clonotype was seen ten or more times. The chain couples TRBV6-6 to TRBJ1-1, with D unresolved. V lost 0 bases and J 1 base, leaving 6 bases between the germline ends. The CDR3 contains 14 residues. CDR1 is MNHNY, CDR2 SVGAGI, per germline (reference sequence). For the CDR3, the DNA is TGTGCCAGCAGTTACTCGTTCGCGAACACTGAAGCTTTCTTT. Translation: CASSYSFANTEAFF.

This clonotype was observed a handful of times. The gene calls are TRBV5-4 and TRBJ1-6, with D uncertain. The V and J ends lost 0 bases and 5 bases respectively, with 12 bases between them. This CDR3 is built from 16 residues. Germline lookup yields CDR1 SGHNT and CDR2 YYREEE (reference sequence). The CDR3 coding sequence is TGTGCCAGCAGCTTGGGGGTCCGACTGAATAATTCACCCCTCCACTTT. It codes for CASSLGVRLNNSPLHF.

This clonotype was seen repeatedly, ten times or more. V usage is TRBV6-1 and J usage is TRBJ1-2; D unclear. Germline V gives CDR1 MNHNS, CDR2 SASEGT. The V end lost 3 bases, the J end lost 2 bases, and 13 bases lay between the germline ends. The CDR3 totals 15 residues. Written as DNA, the CDR3 is TGTGCCAGCAGTGACTACCATACCGTGAACTATGGCTACACCTTC. Residues: CASSDYHTVNYGYTF.

This clonotype was detected many times. The chain couples TRBV6-5 to TRBJ2-1; 12 bases map to TRBD2. The CDR3 has 18 residues. The germline V gene encodes CDR1 MNHEY and CDR2 SVGAGI. V trimming: 2 bases; J trimming: 2 bases; junction bases outside the gene matches: 7. CDR3 coding DNA: TGTGCCAGCAGTTACACCCTAGCGGGAGGGGGCCCCTACAATGAGCAGTTCTTC. Encoded protein: CASSYTLAGGGPYNEQFF.

The table lists this clonotype with many counts. J is TRBJ2-7 and V is TRBV5-1; 8 bases match TRBD2. V lost 4 bases to trimming and J lost 6 bases; unmatched junction nucleotides: 9. Germline lookup yields CDR1 SGHRS and CDR2 YFSETQ. This CDR3 has 14 amino acids. The CDR3 DNA sequence: TGCGCCAGCAGCCAGAGCGGGAGCTTAGGCGAGCAGTACTTC. The encoded protein is CASSQSGSLGEQYF.

In this sample, this clonotype turned up many times. This chain joins TRBV4-2 and TRBJ1-1; D is uncertain. V was cut by 1 base and J by 3 bases, with 6 bases left in between. The CDR3 is 13 amino acids. Germline assignment: CDR1 LGHNA and CDR2 YNFKEQ. CDR3 amino acids: CASSQGSYTEAFF. The CDR3, as DNA: TGTGCCAGCAGCCAAGGTTCCTACACTGAAGCTTTCTTT.

V is TRBV2 and J is TRBJ2-1, with 10 bases matching TRBD2. This CDR3 contains 13 residues. The germline V gene encodes CDR1 SNHLY and CDR2 FYNNEI. V lost 9 bases and J lost 10; bases outside the gene matches: 9. This chain's CDR3 is CASSSGSLFEQFF. CDR3 nucleotide sequence: TGTGCCAGTTCTAGCGGGAGTTTGTTCGAGCAGTTCTTC.

This clonotype came up many times. V and J are TRBV12-3 or TRBV12-4 and TRBJ2-3; 7 bases line up with TRBD2. The CDR3 sequence is 14 residues long. J gave up 3 bases and V 1 base, and 1 base lay outside the gene matches. Written as DNA, the CDR3 is TGTGCCAGCAGTTTAGGGGGGGGGACAGATACGCAGTATTTT. Translation gives CASSLGGGTDTQYF.

This clonotype was counted ten times or more. This chain links TRBV5-1 with TRBJ2-7; 10 bases map to TRBD2. Germline trimming cut 1 base from V and 6 bases from J; bases unmatched to any gene: 4. The germline CDR1 and CDR2 sequences are SGHRS and YFSETQ. This CDR3 spans 14 amino acids. CDR3 nucleotides: TGCGCCAGCAGCTTGTACCTAGCGGGAGCCGAGCAGTACTTC. Amino acid sequence: CASSLYLAGAEQYF.

The J gene is TRBJ2-7, the V gene TRBV28, with D possibly TRBD2 on 6 matching bases. CDR3 length: 16 amino acids. Trimming pared 2 bases from V and 3 bases from J, leaving 17 bases between. CDR1 is MDHEN, CDR2 SYDVKM, per germline. CDR3 region: CASSLGGGVSRYEQYF. CDR3 nucleotides: TGTGCCAGCAGTTTAGGTGGAGGGGTGAGCCGCTACGAGCAGTACTTC.

This clonotype was seen many times. The chain combines TRBV28 with TRBJ1-1; TRBD1 is a possible D gene (6 bases). CDR3 length equals 14 residues. Looked up from germline, CDR1 is MDHEN and CDR2 is SYDVKM. Trimming removed 1 base from V and 10 bases from J, with 16 bases in between. The CDR3 region is CASSLLGLTGPAFF. The CDR3 nucleotides read TGTGCCAGCAGTTTATTGGGACTAACAGGGCCAGCTTTCTTT.

This clonotype was seen repeatedly, ten times or more. The rearrangement uses TRBV5-1 and TRBJ2-5; the D gene is possibly TRBD1 (6 bases). The CDR3 is 13 residues long. Germline CDR1 is SGHRS and CDR2 is YFSETQ. The ends were cut back, 4 bases at V and 2 bases at J, with 9 bases in the middle. CDR3 region: CASSGTLQETQYF. The CDR3 nucleotides are TGCGCCAGCAGCGGGACACTTCAAGAGACCCAGTACTTC.

Remarks on this clonotype: This sequence may be a read error, since a much larger clone differs from it by one base. The chain uses TRBV5-1 and TRBJ1-1; the D gene is possibly TRBD1 (6 bases). CDR3 length: 13 amino acids. Germline values: CDR1 SGHRS, CDR2 YFSETQ. Trimming stripped 3 bases from V and 1 base from J, with 7 bases between. The CDR3 sequence is CASSSTGNTEAFF. In DNA, the CDR3 is TGCGCCAGCAGCTCGACAGGGAACACTGAAGCTTTCTTT.

This clonotype was found many times. The chain has TRBV5-1 and TRBJ1-1; D gene ambiguous. The CDR3 runs 14 residues. Trimming cost V 0 bases and J 0 bases, with 6 bases left between them. From germline, CDR1 is SGHRS and CDR2 YFSETQ. The CDR3 bases are TGCGCCAGCAGCTTGGAGAGAATGAACACTGAAGCTTTCTTT. Encoded protein: CASSLERMNTEAFF.

There are many counts of this clonotype. The chain joins TRBV28 to TRBJ1-5; TRBD1 matches 7 bases. This CDR3 is 15 amino acids long. V lost 6 bases and J lost 4; bases outside the gene matches: 9. CDR1 and CDR2 from the germline V gene are MDHEN and SYDVKM. In DNA form, the CDR3 reads TGTGCCAGCAGCTTACAGGGGTTCGTTAATCAGCCCCAGCATTTT. The encoded protein is CASSLQGFVNQPQHF.

This clonotype was detected many times. The CDR3 DNA reads TGTGCCAGCAGTAACCCGGGACTAGCAGGGGAGACCCAGTACTTC. Protein sequence: CASSNPGLAGETQYF. The V gene is TRBV28, the J gene TRBJ2-5, with 9 bases identical to TRBD2. Germline CDR1 MDHEN, CDR2 SYDVKM. Trimming took 5 bases from V and 5 from J; bases not matched to a gene: 9. The CDR3 extends over 15 amino acids.

The V gene is TRBV28, the J gene TRBJ2-7; TRBD1 might be the D (5 bases). The CDR3 has 14 residues. V was cut by 2 bases and J by 3 bases, with 11 bases left in between. In germline, CDR1 is MDHEN, CDR2 SYDVKM. CDR3 bases: TGTGCCAGCAGTTTACAGGGTCTTTACTACGAGCAGTACTTC. It yields the protein CASSLQGLYYEQYF.

At least ten counts were recorded for this clonotype. The V and J genes are TRBV20-1 and TRBJ2-3; perhaps D is TRBD1 or TRBD2 (5 bases each). Germline V CDR1 and CDR2: DFQATT, SNEGSKA (reference sequence). With 6 bases removed from V and 2 bases from J, the gap between germline ends came to 15 bases. The CDR3 consists of 14 residues. CDR3 bases: TGCAGTGCCCTCGAGGGCAGGGTCACAGATACGCAGTATTTT. Encoded protein: CSALEGRVTDTQYF.

This clonotype occurred many times. The chain has TRBV4-2 and TRBJ2-4, with D tentatively TRBD1 (5 bases). Germline CDR1 LGHNA, CDR2 YNFKEQ. The ends were cut back, 3 bases at V and 16 bases at J, with 19 bases in the middle. The length of the CDR3 is 13 residues. CDR3 bases: TGTGCCAGCAGCCAGGAGAGTCAGGGATTAGAATACTTC. Amino acids: CASSQESQGLEYF.

Many counts were recorded for this clonotype. This rearrangement joins TRBV10-3 to TRBJ2-7; TRBD1 aligns across 7 bases. Germline assignment: CDR1 ENHRY and CDR2 SYGVKD. Germline trimming cut 0 bases from V and 5 bases from J; bases unmatched to any gene: 4. The length of the CDR3 is 14 residues. The CDR3: CAISESGQLNEQYF. DNA of the CDR3: TGTGCCATCAGTGAGTCGGGACAGTTAAACGAGCAGTACTTC.

This clonotype was observed at least ten times. This sequence joins TRBV20-1 and TRBJ2-2; D remains ambiguous. The CDR3 has 12 amino acids. Trimming cost V 3 bases and J 3 bases, with 5 bases left between them. CDR1 is DFQATT and CDR2 is SNEGSKA in the germline V gene (reference sequence). DNA of the CDR3: TGCAGTGCTAGTACCTACACCGGGGAGCTGTTTTTT. This codes for CSASTYTGELFF.

The J gene is TRBJ2-1, the V gene TRBV29-1; D is perhaps TRBD1 or TRBD2 (5 bases each). Trimming took off 0 bases at V and 0 bases at J, with 12 bases between the two ends. The CDR3 extends over 16 amino acids. Per the germline V gene, CDR1 is SQVTM and CDR2 is ANQGSEA. CDR3 sequence: CSVEDSWGNSYNEQFF. In DNA, the CDR3 is TGCAGCGTTGAAGATAGTTGGGGGAACTCCTACAATGAGCAGTTCTTC.